This T cell receptor beta chain was recorded in a study of beta chain features in type 1 diabetes. The study, taken as a whole, reports: VDJ junctions from type 1 diabetes patients carried fewer insertions and larger deletions.

The investigators reverse transcribed all of the isolated RNA, so they sequenced expressed TCRB transcripts. Repertoires were generated with immunoSEQ multiplex PCR, while TCRdb's copy carries only in-frame clones and drops some. The table shows 850,000 to 900,000 clones, with under 20% occurring only once. A note on this clone: The antigen remains undetermined.

CDR1 and CDR2 (germline): SGDLS, YYNGEE. V lost 0 bases and J 2 bases, leaving 7 bases between the germline ends. The CDR3 runs 14 residues. Input material: naive CD4+ T cells from blood. This sequence was found in a woman aged 18 to 35 in good health. The chain employs TRBV9 and TRBJ2-3, with D uncertain. DNA of the CDR3: TGTGCCAGCAGCGTAGCTGAGTCCACAGATACGCAGTATTTT. The encoded protein is CASSVAESTDTQYF. Supplemented by reference TRBV9 and TRBJ2-3, the full variable domain reads DSGVTQTPKHLITATGQRVTLRCSPRSGDLSVYWYQQSLDQGLQFLIQYYNGEERAKGNILERFSAQQFPDLHSELNLSSLELGDSALYFCASSVAESTDTQYFGPGTRLTVL.